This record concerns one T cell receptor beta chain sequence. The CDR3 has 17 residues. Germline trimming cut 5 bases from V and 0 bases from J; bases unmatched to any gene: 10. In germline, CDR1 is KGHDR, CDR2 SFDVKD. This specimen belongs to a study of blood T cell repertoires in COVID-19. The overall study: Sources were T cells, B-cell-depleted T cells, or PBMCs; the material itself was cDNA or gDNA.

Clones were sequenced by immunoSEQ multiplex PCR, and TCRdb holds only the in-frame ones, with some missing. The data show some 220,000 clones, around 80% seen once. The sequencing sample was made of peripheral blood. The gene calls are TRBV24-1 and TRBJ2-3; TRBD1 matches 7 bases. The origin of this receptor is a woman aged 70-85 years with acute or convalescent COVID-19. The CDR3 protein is CATSGPMTGLSTDTQYF. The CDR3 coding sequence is TGTGCCACCAGTGGTCCCATGACAGGGCTTAGCACAGATACGCAGTATTTT.